Below, 18 T cell receptor beta chains from the same sample are listed, as sequenced in a study of response to subunit inactivated influenza vaccine. One entry per CDR3 protein results from TCRdb running MiXCR on the RT-PCR reads. The sample shows roughly 760,000 distinct CDR3 sequences, less than 25% of them seen only once. The sample here was PBMCs from blood, taken roughly 5 days after vaccination. Receptors originate from a man over 45 who received an inactivated influenza vaccine.

This clonotype was seen a few times. V is TRBV6-2 or TRBV6-3 and J is TRBJ1-1, with 8 bases that match TRBD1. The germline V gene has CDR1 MNHEY and CDR2 SVGEGT. The CDR3 covers 15 residues. V trimming: 7 bases; J trimming: 7 bases; junction bases outside the gene matches: 14. Here the CDR3 reads CASTYLTNRGDEAFF. For the CDR3, the DNA is TGTGCCAGCACCTACCTTACAAACAGGGGGGATGAAGCTTTCTTT.

V usage is TRBV20-1 and J usage is TRBJ2-1; 9 nucleotides match TRBD2. The trim removed 0 bases at V and 8 bases at J, leaving 8 bases unmatched. The CDR3 is made up of 15 amino acids. Germline V CDR1 and CDR2: DFQATT, SNEGSKA (reference sequence). The CDR3 spells CSARDLRGGAHEQFF. In DNA, the CDR3 is TGCAGTGCTAGAGATCTGCGCGGGGGGGCCCATGAGCAGTTCTTC.

This clonotype was recorded a few times. The V call is TRBV12-5, the J call TRBJ1-1; D might be TRBD1 (6 bases). V shed 7 bases and J shed 5 bases, with 20 bases lying between them. The V gene's germline CDR1 is LGHNT and CDR2 FRNRAP. The CDR3 loop spans 15 amino acids. CDR3 sequence (DNA): TGTGCTAGTGCAGATACTCAGGGGCTATGGACTGAAGCTTTCTTT. Translated: CASADTQGLWTEAFF.

This clonotype was counted at least ten times. The CDR3 DNA is TGCAGTGCCGTACAGGGGCGAAACACCATATATTTT. This gives the protein CSAVQGRNTIYF. The chain uses TRBV20-1 and TRBJ1-3; 7 nucleotides agree with TRBD1. Germline assignment: CDR1 DFQATT and CDR2 SNEGSKA (reference sequence). The CDR3 runs to 12 residues. The V segment lost 6 bases and the J segment 5 bases; nucleotides outside the gene matches: 4.

This clonotype was seen only a few times. This rearrangement joins TRBV20-1 to TRBJ2-5; possible D gene TRBD2, 7 bases. The V gene's germline CDR1 is DFQATT and CDR2 SNEGSKA (reference sequence). The CDR3 contains 14 residues. V dropped 3 bases and J dropped 5 bases, with 16 bases sitting between them. CDR3: CSASRRGAGETQYF. CDR3 nucleotide sequence: TGCAGTGCTAGCCGCCGGGGGGCGGGTGAGACCCAGTACTTC.

This clonotype showed up many times. This chain links TRBV12-3 or TRBV12-4 with TRBJ2-1; no reliable D call. The CDR3 covers 11 residues. V was trimmed by 2 bases and J by 9 bases, leaving 5 bases between them. The CDR3 spells CASSLHPEQFF. As DNA, the CDR3 is TGTGCCAGCAGTTTACACCCTGAGCAGTTCTTC.

This clonotype was counted only a few times. The gene calls are TRBV12-3 or TRBV12-4 and TRBJ2-7, with TRBD1 matching over 8 bases. The CDR3 totals 12 residues. Trimming at V came to 7 bases and at J to 10 bases, leaving 9 bases not matched to a gene. CDR3 loop: CASTPTGVFQYF. In nucleotides, the CDR3 is TGTGCCAGCACCCCGACAGGGGTTTTTCAGTACTTC.

The rearrangement uses TRBV6-1 and TRBJ2-2, with D uncertain. Germline values: CDR1 MNHNS, CDR2 SASEGT. CDR3 size: 15 residues. Trimming pared 2 bases from V and 6 bases from J, leaving 13 bases between. DNA for the CDR3: TGTGCCAGCAGTGAACTGATTGGTAGGGCCGGGGAGCTGTTTTTT. It encodes CASSELIGRAGELFF.

This clonotype was detected only a few times. The chain combines TRBV6-2 or TRBV6-3 with TRBJ2-7; no clear D gene. The germline gives CDR1 MNHEY, CDR2 SVGEGT. The CDR3 covers 14 residues. Trimming pared 2 bases from V and 1 base from J, leaving 9 bases between. In DNA form, the CDR3 reads TGTGCCAGCAGTTACGGGCCGCCGTCCTACGAGCAGTACTTC. It translates to CASSYGPPSYEQYF.

CDR3 DNA: TGTGCCAGCAGTTACAATGGGGGACGGTATGGCTACACCTTC. Translating gives CASSYNGGRYGYTF. V usage is TRBV6-5 and J usage is TRBJ1-2; possibly TRBD1 for D (5 bases). This CDR3 comprises 14 residues. The V gene lost 2 bases and the J gene lost 5 bases, with 12 bases spanning the gap. The V gene's germline CDR1 is MNHEY and CDR2 SVGAGI.

The chain uses TRBV4-3 and TRBJ2-1; weak D call: TRBD2 (6 bases). Trimming took 0 bases from V and 0 from J, leaving 21 bases between them. The CDR3 totals 20 residues. CDR1 and CDR2 (germline): LGHNA, YSLEER. The CDR3 sequence is CASSQETRSGRSFSYNEQFF. Here the CDR3 DNA reads TGCGCCAGCAGCCAAGAGACCCGGTCCGGGAGATCCTTCTCCTACAATGAGCAGTTCTTC.

The gene calls are TRBV7-2 and TRBJ2-5; 8 bases map to TRBD2. Germline CDR1 reads SGHTA; CDR2 reads FQGNSA. With 3 bases clipped from V and 13 bases from J, the junction kept 16 bases outside the gene matches. CDR3 size: 15 residues. CDR3 sequence reads: CASSLKGAGAHARYF. In DNA, the CDR3 is TGTGCCAGCAGCTTGAAAGGAGCGGGGGCCCACGCCCGGTACTTC.

The chain combines TRBV20-1 with TRBJ1-2, with TRBD1 matching over 10 bases. The germline V gene encodes CDR1 DFQATT and CDR2 SNEGSKA (reference sequence). The CDR3 covers 14 residues. After removal of 1 base from V and 8 bases from J, the junction contained 7 bases not matched to a gene. For the CDR3, the DNA is TGCAGTGCTAGAGGGACAGGGGGAAGCGGCGGCTACACCTTC. It encodes CSARGTGGSGGYTF.

The J gene is TRBJ1-5, the V gene TRBV20-1, with 7 bases matching TRBD1. The CDR3 extends over 13 amino acids. The germline V gene encodes CDR1 DFQATT and CDR2 SNEGSKA (reference sequence). CDR3 protein: CMTGLGSNQPQHF. As DNA, the CDR3 is TGCATGACAGGGTTGGGGAGCAATCAGCCCCAGCATTTT.

This clonotype was detected ten times or more. The chain is built from TRBV5-1 and TRBJ2-1; D gene unclear. Trimming left V 3 bases short and J 6 bases short, with 7 bases between. This CDR3 has 12 amino acids. Germline V CDR1 and CDR2: SGHRS, YFSETQ. CDR3 in amino acids: CASSSHSNEQFF. CDR3 in DNA: TGCGCCAGCAGCTCCCACAGCAATGAGCAGTTCTTC.

The chain has TRBV7-9 and TRBJ2-1; the D gene could be TRBD1 or TRBD2 (5 bases each). CDR3 length equals 14 residues. The germline CDR1 and CDR2 sequences are SEHNR and FQNEAQ (reference sequence). V was shortened by 11 bases and J by 5 bases, with 19 bases between the two germline ends. The CDR3, as DNA: TGTGCCGGGGGTTCAAGCGCTAGTAACAATGAGCAGTTCTTC. Its protein is CAGGSSASNNEQFF.

The J gene is TRBJ1-5, the V gene TRBV12-3 or TRBV12-4; TRBD1 agrees at 7 bases. V dropped 3 bases and J dropped 10; count of bases not matched to a gene: 3. The CDR3 is made up of 12 amino acids. The DNA of the CDR3 is TGTGCCAGCAGTTTGATAGGGGGCCCCCAGCATTTT. Its translation is CASSLIGGPQHF.

This chain links TRBV30 with TRBJ2-1; 11 nucleotides match TRBD2. The CDR3 has 14 amino acids. Germline V gene data show CDR1 as GTSNPN and CDR2 as SVGIG (reference sequence). The V gene end was trimmed by 0 bases and the J gene end by 15 bases; junction bases not matched to a gene: 10. The CDR3 nucleotides are TGTGCCTGGAGTGTCCCTCCTAGCGGGAGGCACCCGTTCTTC. It yields the protein CAWSVPPSGRHPFF.